These 13 T cell receptor beta chains came from one sample sequenced in a study of identical twins (TCRdb year 2016). Library method: 5' RACE. The sequencer listed for this sample is Illumina HiSeq 2000. TCRdb ran its own pipeline on the public reads, namely fastp trimming at Q25 and MiXCR clone calling, and kept in-frame beta chains. For every CDR3 protein sequence, its rows merge into one entry that carries the most common genes and DNA. In all, the sample holds 600,000 to 800,000 distinct CDR3 sequences, and about 20% of those were seen once. The top ten hold over 4% of the sample. This sample was also put to use in a study of T cells expressing NK-cell markers.

Sequenced input: PBMCs. Receptor source: a woman between 18 and 29 years old in good health.

This clonotype was counted only a few times. The V call is TRBV20-1, the J call TRBJ2-7, with D possibly being TRBD2 (6 bases). CDR3 size: 14 residues. Trimming took off 3 bases at V and 0 bases at J, with 12 bases between the two ends. Germline lookup yields CDR1 DFQATT and CDR2 SNEGSKA (reference sequence). The CDR3 here is CSASASVHSYEQYF. For the CDR3, the DNA is TGCAGTGCTAGTGCTAGCGTCCACTCCTACGAGCAGTACTTC.

This clonotype was seen at least ten times. J is TRBJ2-3 and V is TRBV27, with D uncertain. V lost 3 bases and J 4 bases, leaving 11 bases between the germline ends. Germline V gives CDR1 MNHEY, CDR2 SMNVEV (reference sequence). This CDR3 is 14 amino acids long. CDR3 protein: CASSLYWKADTQYF. The CDR3 DNA follows: TGTGCCAGCAGTTTGTACTGGAAAGCAGATACGCAGTATTTT.

The chain couples TRBV5-1 to TRBJ2-3; TRBD2 might be the D (6 bases). Per the germline V gene, CDR1 is SGHRS and CDR2 is YFSETQ. CDR3 length: 14 amino acids. The V end lost 5 bases, the J end lost 2 bases, and 12 bases lay between the germline ends. CDR3 DNA sequence: TGCGCCAGCAGTGGCGGGGTCCCCACAGATACGCAGTATTTT. Translating gives CASSGGVPTDTQYF.

The CDR3 DNA is TGTGCCAGCAGCTTGGCCACGACAGGGCCCTACGAGCAGTACTTC. Translation gives CASSLATTGPYEQYF. The chain couples TRBV5-5 to TRBJ2-7; 7 bases are a match to TRBD1. With 0 bases clipped from V and 2 bases from J, the junction kept 5 bases outside the gene matches. The CDR3 has 15 amino acids. Germline-derived CDR1 and CDR2 are SGHKS and YYEKEE (reference sequence). Full variable domain (remainder filled in from reference TRBV5-5 and TRBJ2-7): DAGVTQSPTHLIKTRGQQVTLRCSPISGHKSVSWYQQVLGQGPQFIFQYYEKEERGRGNFPDRFSARQFPNYSSELNVNALLLGDSALYLCASSLATTGPYEQYFGPGTRLTVT.

The chain couples TRBV6-6 to TRBJ1-2; D is ambiguous. Germline V lookup: CDR1 MNHNY, CDR2 SVGAGI (reference sequence). CDR3 length equals 11 residues. V shed 6 bases and J shed 6 bases, with 8 bases lying between them. The CDR3: CASSFSNGYTF. In nucleotides, the CDR3 is TGTGCCAGCAGCTTCTCGAATGGCTACACCTTC.

There are many counts of this clonotype. V is TRBV20-1 and J is TRBJ1-1; 8 bases fit TRBD1. This CDR3 spans 13 amino acids. Trimming at V came to 5 bases and at J to 1 base, leaving 3 bases not matched to a gene. CDR1 and CDR2 from the germline V gene are DFQATT and SNEGSKA (reference sequence). The CDR3 nucleotides read TGCAGTGCTGGGGGGACAGGGAACACTGAAGCTTTCTTT. Protein sequence: CSAGGTGNTEAFF.

The chain joins TRBV6-2 or TRBV6-3 to TRBJ2-7, with TRBD2 matching over 7 bases. The germline V gene encodes CDR1 MNHEY and CDR2 SVGEGT. J was trimmed by 7 bases and V by 6 bases; bases with no gene match: 18. The CDR3 has 16 residues. CDR3 sequence (DNA): TGTGCCAGCAGCGCCGGATCGGGACTACCGCCCAGGGAGCAGTACTTC. Amino acids: CASSAGSGLPPREQYF.

Many counts were recorded for this clonotype. V usage is TRBV20-1 and J usage is TRBJ1-3; D is perhaps TRBD1 (5 bases). Germline CDR1 and CDR2: DFQATT and SNEGSKA (reference sequence). Trimming left V 4 bases short and J 0 bases short, with 7 bases between. This CDR3 comprises 13 residues. The CDR3 DNA follows: TGCAGTGCTACCGGGGGCTCTGGAAACACCATATATTTT. This codes for CSATGGSGNTIYF.

V and J are TRBV5-6 and TRBJ1-4; D not certain. This CDR3 has 17 amino acids. Germline V gene data show CDR1 as SGHDT and CDR2 as YYEEEE. Trimming pared 5 bases from V and 0 bases from J, leaving 17 bases between. This CDR3 reads CASRVQGPGPTNEKLFF. The CDR3 coding sequence is TGTGCCAGCAGGGTTCAAGGTCCCGGACCAACTAATGAAAAACTGTTTTTT.

The chain recombines TRBV12-3 or TRBV12-4 with TRBJ1-4; 7 nucleotides align to TRBD1. The CDR3 has 15 residues. With V trimmed by 0 bases and J by 8 bases, 6 bases remained unmatched. The CDR3 DNA sequence: TGTGCCAGCAGTTTAGCCCTACAGGGGCGAGAAAAACTGTTTTTT. It codes for CASSLALQGREKLFF.

The chain is built from TRBV20-1 and TRBJ1-2; weak D call: TRBD1 (6 bases). Trimming pared 2 bases from V and 4 bases from J, leaving 14 bases between. The germline gives CDR1 DFQATT, CDR2 SNEGSKA (reference sequence). The CDR3 runs 14 residues. This CDR3 reads CSARSPGVIYGYTF. Written as DNA, the CDR3 is TGCAGTGCTAGAAGCCCAGGGGTGATCTATGGCTACACCTTC.

This clonotype was counted only a few times. Written as DNA, the CDR3 is TGCAGTGCTAGTGAGGGACACGACTACGAGCAGTACTTC. This translates into CSASEGHDYEQYF. This chain joins TRBV20-1 and TRBJ2-7, with a weak D call TRBD1 (6 bases). V lost 3 bases, J lost 3 bases, and 12 bases lay in between. Per germline, CDR1 DFQATT and CDR2 SNEGSKA (reference sequence). CDR3 length equals 13 residues.

The chain links TRBV29-1 to TRBJ2-1, with a tentative D call TRBD2 (6 bases). This CDR3 comprises 16 residues. From germline, CDR1 is SQVTM and CDR2 ANQGSEA. Trimming pared 1 base from V and 4 bases from J, leaving 17 bases between. The CDR3 protein is CSVEARGRSLYNEQFF. The CDR3 DNA reads as TGCAGCGTTGAAGCCCGAGGGAGGAGCCTTTACAATGAGCAGTTCTTC.